This TCR beta chain comes out of a study of shared clonotypes between healthy human individuals. Overall study results and limits: Rarefaction exposed incomplete sorted-subset sequencing despite large depth. Naive subsets tended to show greater estimated richness than memory subsets.

With respect to this clone: Antigen specificity is unknown.

CD8 cells classed as naive were CD45RO-negative and positively selected for CCR7, excluding terminally differentiated effector memory CD45RA+ cells. Free of recent acute infections or vaccinations, the donors were healthy HIV-negative adults. Donors comprised only Caucasian adults living in Nashville, Tennessee. This table comes from immunoSEQ multiplex PCR, and its TCRdb copy is limited to in-frame clones, with some not included. The sample carries approximately 720,000 clones, about 92% recorded once. Material for sequencing was naive CD8+ T cells sorted from blood. The receptor was isolated from a man aged 30-40 years in good health.

The CDR3 DNA reads as TGTGCCAGCAGCTCCGGGGGACAGGGAGGAAACACCATATATTTT. Encoded protein: CASSSGGQGGNTIYF. The genes are TRBV7-9 and TRBJ1-3; 9 nucleotides match TRBD1. This CDR3 is 15 amino acids long. Germline CDR1 SEHNR, CDR2 FQNEAQ (reference sequence). With V trimmed by 4 bases and J by 4 bases, 5 bases remained unmatched.